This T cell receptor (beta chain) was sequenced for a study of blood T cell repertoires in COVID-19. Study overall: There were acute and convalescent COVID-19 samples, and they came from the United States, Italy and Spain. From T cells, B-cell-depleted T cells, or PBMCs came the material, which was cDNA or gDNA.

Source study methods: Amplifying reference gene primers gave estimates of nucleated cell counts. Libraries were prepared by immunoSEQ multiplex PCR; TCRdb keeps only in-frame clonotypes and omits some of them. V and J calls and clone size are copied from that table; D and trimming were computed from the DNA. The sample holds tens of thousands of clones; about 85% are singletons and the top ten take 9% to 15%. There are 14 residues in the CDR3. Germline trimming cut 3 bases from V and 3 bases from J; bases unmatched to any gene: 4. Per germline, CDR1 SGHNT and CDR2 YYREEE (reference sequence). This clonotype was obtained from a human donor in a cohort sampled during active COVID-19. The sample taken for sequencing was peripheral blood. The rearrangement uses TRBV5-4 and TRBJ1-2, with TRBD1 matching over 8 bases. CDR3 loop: CASSSQGADYGYTF. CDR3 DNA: TGTGCCAGCAGCTCCCAGGGGGCTGACTATGGCTACACCTTC.